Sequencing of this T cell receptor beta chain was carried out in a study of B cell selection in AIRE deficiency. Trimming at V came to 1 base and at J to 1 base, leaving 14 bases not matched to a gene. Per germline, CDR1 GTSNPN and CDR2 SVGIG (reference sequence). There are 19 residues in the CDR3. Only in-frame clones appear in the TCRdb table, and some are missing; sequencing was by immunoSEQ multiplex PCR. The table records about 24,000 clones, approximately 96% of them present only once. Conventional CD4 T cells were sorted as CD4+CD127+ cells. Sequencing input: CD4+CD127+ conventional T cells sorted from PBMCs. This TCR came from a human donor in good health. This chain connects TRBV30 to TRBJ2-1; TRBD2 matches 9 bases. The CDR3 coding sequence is TGTGCCTGGAGTGAGACAGGGTCGGCGGGGGGGCGGTCCTACAATGAGCAGTTCTTC. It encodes CAWSETGSAGGRSYNEQFF.